These 24 T cell receptor beta chains share one sample of origin, sequenced in a study of OX40 agonist ivuxolimab in advanced cancers. The protocol used for the library was the immunoSEQ multiplex PCR assay. Sourced from immuneACCESS, this table was stored by TCRdb with only in-frame sequences that have V and J called. A share of the clones is absent; for the studies checked, an unresolved V gene accounts for under half, and the remainder has no known explanation. Here the sample has approximately 90,000 clones; about 88% occur a single time. Jointly, the top ten make up 0.3% to 0.4% of the sample. Material: CD4+ or CD8+ T cells sorted from blood, obtained in a trial of the OX40 agonist ivuxolimab. The receptors were gathered from an adult with an advanced solid tumor such as melanoma, head and neck, liver or kidney cancer.

This chain links TRBV9 with TRBJ2-2; 7 nucleotides align to TRBD1. The CDR3 runs to 16 residues. V was pared by 0 bases and J by 7 bases, with 9 bases of the junction left unmatched. The germline V gene encodes CDR1 SGDLS and CDR2 YYNGEE. The CDR3 nucleotides read TGTGCCAGCAGCGTAGGAGGACAGGCATCGGACGGGGAGCTGTTTTTT. Protein product: CASSVGGQASDGELFF. The full variable domain, completed using reference TRBV9 and TRBJ2-2, is DSGVTQTPKHLITATGQRVTLRCSPRSGDLSVYWYQQSLDQGLQFLIQYYNGEERAKGNILERFSAQQFPDLHSELNLSSLELGDSALYFCASSVGGQASDGELFFGEGSRLTVL.

J is TRBJ2-1 and V is TRBV9, with D tentatively TRBD2 (6 bases). V gave up 3 bases and J gave up 5 bases, with 12 bases separating them. The germline V gene has CDR1 SGDLS and CDR2 YYNGEE. This CDR3 is built from 14 residues. The CDR3, as DNA: TGTGCCAGCAGCGCACGGGGAGGTAACAATGAGCAGTTCTTC. Translating it yields CASSARGGNNEQFF.

The V and J genes are TRBV27 and TRBJ1-1, with D possibly being TRBD1 (6 bases). V shed 6 bases and J shed 0 bases, with 11 bases lying between them. Germline CDR1 reads MNHEY; CDR2 reads SMNVEV (reference sequence). This CDR3 comprises 14 residues. This CDR3 is CASRGAVMNTEAFF. The CDR3 nucleotides are TGTGCCAGCAGGGGGGCAGTCATGAACACTGAAGCTTTCTTT.

The chain carries TRBV30 and TRBJ1-1; D not resolved. This CDR3 has 15 amino acids. CDR1 is GTSNPN and CDR2 is SVGIG in the germline V gene (reference sequence). Trimming cost V 4 bases and J 6 bases, with 21 bases left between them. As DNA, the CDR3 is TGTGCCTGGAAAAACTACGGCCGGCTAACCTCTGAAGCTTTCTTT. Its translation is CAWKNYGRLTSEAFF.

The chain carries TRBV5-4 and TRBJ1-1; a weak D match, TRBD1 (5 bases). Per the germline V gene, CDR1 is SGHNT and CDR2 is YYREEE (reference sequence). The ends were cut back, 5 bases at V and 5 bases at J, with 22 bases in the middle. This CDR3 comprises 16 residues. For the CDR3, the DNA is TGTGCCAGCAGGGCGACCCGCAAGCGGGAGGGGACTGAAGCTTTCTTT. Residues: CASRATRKREGTEAFF.

The chain carries TRBV30 and TRBJ1-4; maybe TRBD1 (5 bases). Germline V lookup: CDR1 GTSNPN, CDR2 SVGIG (reference sequence). The CDR3 extends over 11 amino acids. V gave up 8 bases and J gave up 8 bases, with 12 bases separating them. Here the CDR3 DNA reads TGTGCCGGGGGGTTGGGCGAAAAACTGTTTTTT. It is translated as CAGGLGEKLFF.

This chain connects TRBV25-1 to TRBJ2-2; D might be TRBD1 (6 bases). V was clipped by 9 bases and J by 4 bases, with 15 bases between them. Germline V gene sequence: CDR1 MGHDK, CDR2 SYGVNS. The CDR3 sequence is 14 residues long. Written as DNA, the CDR3 is TGTGCCAGTACCGGGACAATTCGCACCGGGGAGCTGTTTTTT. Translation gives CASTGTIRTGELFF. The whole variable domain, filled in from reference TRBV25-1 and TRBJ2-2, reads EADIYQTPRYLVIGTGKKITLECSQTMGHDKMYWYQQDPGMELHLIHYSYGVNSTEKGDLSSESTVSRIRTEHFPLTLESARPSHTSQYLCASTGTIRTGELFFGEGSRLTVL.

This clone has a single count. The chain has TRBV11-1 and TRBJ2-1; TRBD2 might be the D (6 bases). This CDR3 spans 13 amino acids. With 3 bases removed from V and 8 bases from J, the gap between germline ends came to 11 bases. Germline CDR1 is SGHAT and CDR2 is FQDESV (reference sequence). The CDR3 sequence is CASSLGREDEQFF. The CDR3 nucleotides are TGTGCCAGCAGCTTGGGGCGGGAAGATGAGCAGTTCTTC.

The CDR3 loop reads CASSYSGFYNEQFF. Here the CDR3 DNA reads TGTGCCAGCAGCTATAGCGGTTTCTACAATGAGCAGTTCTTC. This chain connects TRBV4-2 to TRBJ2-1; D is possibly TRBD2 (6 bases). This CDR3 comprises 14 residues. Germline CDR1 reads LGHNA; CDR2 reads YNFKEQ. The V and J ends lost 5 bases and 3 bases respectively, with 11 bases between them.

The CDR3 DNA is TGTGCCAGCAGCTTTACACCGGGACAGGGGCCGGGTGGAGAGACCCAGTACTTC. Amino acid sequence: CASSFTPGQGPGGETQYF. This chain joins TRBV7-2 and TRBJ2-5; 10 nucleotides agree with TRBD1. Losses at the gene ends were 3 bases for V and 4 bases for J; bases not matched to a gene: 14. Germline lookup yields CDR1 SGHTA and CDR2 FQGNSA. The CDR3 is 18 amino acids.

The gene calls are TRBV13 and TRBJ1-1, with D possibly TRBD1 on 6 matching bases. The V and J ends lost 6 bases and 4 bases respectively, with 18 bases between them. Germline CDR1 reads PRHDT; CDR2 reads FYEKMQ (reference sequence). The CDR3 totals 15 residues. DNA of the CDR3: TGTGCCAGCAGTTATATTCCAGGGGCACGCACTGAAGCTTTCTTT. Amino acid sequence: CASSYIPGARTEAFF.

This sequence joins TRBV7-2 and TRBJ2-2; weak D call: TRBD2 (5 bases). The CDR3 contains 13 residues. Germline lookup yields CDR1 SGHTA and CDR2 FQGNSA. V lost 1 base and J 6 bases, leaving 6 bases between the germline ends. Here the CDR3 DNA reads TGTGCCAGCAGCTTAGAACTAGCCGGGGAGCTGTTTTTT. Its translation is CASSLELAGELFF.

This clone is a singleton in its sample. J is TRBJ2-7 and V is TRBV19; D is perhaps TRBD1 (6 bases). Trimming removed 3 bases at V and 4 bases at J, with 10 bases between. The CDR3 is 13 amino acids. Per germline, CDR1 LNHDA and CDR2 SQIVND (reference sequence). The CDR3 nucleotides are TGTGCCAGTAGTATCGGACAGAATTACGAGCAGTACTTC. Encoded protein: CASSIGQNYEQYF.

The chain recombines TRBV6-1 with TRBJ2-3, with D unresolved. Germline CDR1 and CDR2: MNHNS and SASEGT. The CDR3 is made up of 16 amino acids. The germline V and J ends were trimmed by 4 bases and 0 bases, with 14 bases remaining between them. The CDR3 reads CASSGGRFRSTDTQYF. DNA of the CDR3: TGTGCCAGCAGTGGAGGACGGTTCCGTAGCACAGATACGCAGTATTTT.

The gene calls are TRBV7-3 and TRBJ1-2; D is perhaps TRBD1 (5 bases). CDR3 length equals 17 residues. CDR1 SGHTA and CDR2 FQGTGA come from the germline V gene. The ends were cut back, 5 bases at V and 7 bases at J, with 26 bases in the middle. The DNA for the CDR3 is TGTGCCAGCAGCCTCGATTCGGCGTTGACAGACGCTGCTGGCTACACCTTC. Amino acid sequence: CASSLDSALTDAAGYTF. The full variable domain, completed using reference TRBV7-3 and TRBJ1-2, is GAGVSQTPSNKVTEKGKYVELRCDPISGHTALYWYRQSLGQGPEFLIYFQGTGAADDSGLPNDRFFAVRPEGSVSTLKIQRTERGDSAVYLCASSLDSALTDAAGYTFGSGTRLTVV.

The chain couples TRBV9 to TRBJ2-1, with a weak D call TRBD1 (6 bases). The CDR3 is 15 residues long. V was trimmed by 3 bases and J by 2 bases, leaving 12 bases between them. Germline CDR1 reads SGDLS; CDR2 reads YYNGEE. DNA for the CDR3: TGTGCCAGCAGCGCCACAGGGAGCCCCTACAATGAGCAGTTCTTC. This translates into CASSATGSPYNEQFF.

The chain carries TRBV6-5 and TRBJ1-2; no definite D call. V lost 5 bases, J lost 0 bases, and 10 bases lay in between. The CDR3 extends over 14 amino acids. Germline lookup yields CDR1 MNHEY and CDR2 SVGAGI. The CDR3 loop reads CASSQTAANYGYTF. CDR3 coding DNA: TGTGCCAGCAGTCAGACGGCCGCTAACTATGGCTACACCTTC.

J is TRBJ1-2 and V is TRBV7-2, with D unresolved. The length of the CDR3 is 11 residues. Trimming pared 2 bases from V and 4 bases from J, leaving 2 bases between. Germline assignment: CDR1 SGHTA and CDR2 FQGNSA. CDR3 in amino acids: CASSLRYGYTF. In nucleotides, the CDR3 is TGTGCCAGCAGCTTACGCTATGGCTACACCTTC.

V usage is TRBV18 and J usage is TRBJ2-2, with D possibly being TRBD1 (5 bases). The V gene lost 2 bases and the J gene lost 0 bases, with 13 bases spanning the gap. The CDR3 covers 17 residues. Germline CDR1 is KGHSH and CDR2 is LQKENI. The CDR3 here is CASSPGAPVTNTGELFF. CDR3 DNA: TGTGCCAGCTCACCAGGGGCCCCGGTTACGAACACCGGGGAGCTGTTTTTT.

The rearrangement joins TRBV11-2 to TRBJ1-1; perhaps TRBD1 as D (5 bases). The CDR3 is made up of 10 amino acids. Germline assignment: CDR1 SGHAT and CDR2 FQNNGV. With 9 bases removed from V and 6 bases from J, the gap between germline ends came to 8 bases. The CDR3 DNA sequence: TGTGCCAGATCCAGGGCTGAAGCTTTCTTT. Protein sequence: CARSRAEAFF.

V gene TRBV7-9 combines with J gene TRBJ2-7, with 11 bases identical to TRBD2. The trim removed 2 bases at V and 1 base at J, leaving 13 bases unmatched. Germline V CDR1 and CDR2: SEHNR, FQNEAQ (reference sequence). This CDR3 has 19 amino acids. CDR3 in amino acids: CASSLHLAGGPSRSYEQYF. The CDR3 DNA reads as TGTGCCAGCAGCTTACATCTAGCGGGAGGCCCTTCTCGGTCCTACGAGCAGTACTTC. Using reference TRBV7-9 and TRBJ2-7 for the parts outside the CDR3, the full variable domain is DTGVSQNPRHKITKRGQNVTFRCDPISEHNRLYWYRQTLGQGPEFLTYFQNEAQLEKSRLLSDRFSAERPKGSFSTLEIQRTEQGDSAMYLCASSLHLAGGPSRSYEQYFGPGTRLTVT.

The V gene is TRBV10-3, the J gene TRBJ1-1; D might be TRBD1 (5 bases). This CDR3 has 17 residues. V lost 3 bases and J lost 3, with 20 bases in between. Per germline, CDR1 ENHRY and CDR2 SYGVKD. CDR3 DNA: TGTGCCATCAGTGACTACGGGGGTCCCCTCGATCACACTGAAGCTTTCTTT. This codes for CAISDYGGPLDHTEAFF.

The rearrangement links TRBV29-1 to TRBJ1-2, with 10 bases lining up with TRBD1. The CDR3 is made up of 13 amino acids. Germline values: CDR1 SQVTM, CDR2 ANQGSEA. V gave up 3 bases and J gave up 4 bases; unmatched junction bases: 2. CDR3 loop: CSVDGQGGYGYTF. The CDR3 DNA is TGCAGCGTTGATGGACAGGGGGGCTATGGCTACACCTTC.

Regarding this clone: One end of the junction fails to match germline, which may point to a read error. The V and J genes are TRBV7-7 and TRBJ2-5, with 9 positions matching TRBD2. The CDR3 totals 15 residues. Germline assignment: CDR1 SSHAT and CDR2 FNYEAQ (reference sequence). CDR3 nucleotides: TGTGCTAGCAGCTGGGGCGCGGGGGGGCGAGAGACCCAGTACTTC. It yields the protein CASSWGAGGRETQYF.